This is a list of T cell receptor beta chains from one sample in a study of blood T cell repertoires in COVID-19. TCRdb's table, derived via immunoSEQ multiplex PCR, lists solely in-frame clones and lacks some. The data show about 380,000 clones, 88% seen once. The source material was PBMCs or T cells enriched from blood (not recorded which). The source of these receptors is a woman aged 18 to 35 who had recovered from COVID-19. The CDR3 runs from the conserved cysteine through the conserved F or W. The order of the fields is D gene, clone size, J gene, CDR3 length, V gene, CDR3 protein, CDR3 DNA. A D gene is named only where the DNA matches it firmly. A row's size may be missing; if present it is once, few, many or a size class.

d_call: -; clone_size: -; j_call: TRBJ1-2; cdr3_length: 16; v_call: TRBV7-2; cdr3_aa: CASSLLVVVERGGYTF; cdr3_nt: TGTGCCAGCAGCTTACTTGTGGTCGTTGAAAGGGGAGGCTACACCTTC
d_call: -; clone_size: -; j_call: TRBJ2-3; cdr3_length: 13; v_call: TRBV29-1; cdr3_aa: CSVVKGGGGTQYF; cdr3_nt: TGCAGCGTTGTCAAAGGAGGTGGCGGTACGCAGTATTTT
d_call: TRBD2; clone_size: -; j_call: TRBJ2-1; cdr3_length: 15; v_call: TRBV12-5; cdr3_aa: CASGLEAGVYNEQFF; cdr3_nt: TGTGCTAGTGGTTTGGAAGCGGGGGTTTACAATGAGCAGTTCTTC
d_call: TRBD2; clone_size: -; j_call: TRBJ2-7; cdr3_length: 14; v_call: TRBV6-5; cdr3_aa: CASLAGGMSYEQYF; cdr3_nt: TGTGCCAGTTTAGCGGGGGGGATGTCCTACGAGCAGTACTTC
d_call: TRBD1; clone_size: -; j_call: TRBJ1-1; cdr3_length: 15; v_call: TRBV2; cdr3_aa: CASSSLKQGAAEAFF; cdr3_nt: TGTGCCAGCAGTTCTCTTAAACAGGGGGCGGCTGAAGCTTTCTTT
d_call: TRBD2; clone_size: -; j_call: TRBJ2-3; cdr3_length: 17; v_call: TRBV7-9; cdr3_aa: CASSLNVLAGVTDTQYF; cdr3_nt: TGTGCCAGCAGCTTAAACGTACTAGCGGGGGTAACAGATACGCAGTATTTT
d_call: TRBD2; clone_size: -; j_call: TRBJ2-7; cdr3_length: 19; v_call: TRBV7-9; cdr3_aa: CASSLKAEGSGGHSYEQYF; cdr3_nt: TGTGCCAGCAGCTTAAAAGCGGAAGGAAGCGGGGGACACTCCTACGAGCAGTACTTC
d_call: -; clone_size: -; j_call: TRBJ1-6; cdr3_length: 13; v_call: TRBV7-3; cdr3_aa: CASSSNENSPLHF; cdr3_nt: TGTGCCAGCAGCTCGAACGAGAATTCACCCCTCCACTTT
d_call: -; clone_size: -; j_call: TRBJ2-5; cdr3_length: 13; v_call: TRBV19; cdr3_aa: CASSKGPGETQYF; cdr3_nt: TGTGCCAGTAGTAAGGGCCCGGGGGAGACCCAGTACTTC
d_call: TRBD1; clone_size: -; j_call: TRBJ2-1; cdr3_length: 16; v_call: TRBV28; cdr3_aa: CASSFLWTGEVNEQFF; cdr3_nt: TGTGCCAGCAGTTTTCTCTGGACAGGGGAGGTCAATGAGCAGTTCTTC
d_call: -; clone_size: -; j_call: TRBJ1-6; cdr3_length: 13; v_call: TRBV30; cdr3_aa: CAYGNFNNSPLHF; cdr3_nt: TGTGCCTACGGGAACTTCAATAATTCACCCCTCCACTTT
d_call: -; clone_size: -; j_call: TRBJ2-3; cdr3_length: 15; v_call: TRBV11-1; cdr3_aa: CASSLGGSPTDTQYF; cdr3_nt: TGTGCCAGCAGCTTAGGCGGGTCACCCACAGATACGCAGTATTTT
d_call: TRBD2; clone_size: -; j_call: TRBJ2-1; cdr3_length: 15; v_call: TRBV7-9; cdr3_aa: CASSLVASGDNEQFF; cdr3_nt: TGTGCCAGCAGCTTAGTTGCTAGCGGGGACAATGAGCAGTTCTTC
d_call: TRBD1; clone_size: -; j_call: TRBJ1-1; cdr3_length: 13; v_call: TRBV4-1; cdr3_aa: CASSQVQGIEAFF; cdr3_nt: TGCGCCAGCAGCCAAGTACAGGGGATTGAAGCTTTCTTT
d_call: TRBD2; clone_size: -; j_call: TRBJ2-5; cdr3_length: 14; v_call: TRBV5-1; cdr3_aa: CASSFGGEGETQYF; cdr3_nt: TGCGCCAGCAGCTTCGGCGGGGAGGGGGAGACCCAGTACTTC
d_call: TRBD2; clone_size: -; j_call: TRBJ2-2; cdr3_length: 17; v_call: TRBV3-1/TRBV3-2; cdr3_aa: CASSPPRGGGNTGELFF; cdr3_nt: TGTGCCAGCAGCCCCCCCCGGGGCGGGGGGAACACCGGGGAGCTGTTTTTT
d_call: TRBD1; clone_size: -; j_call: TRBJ1-6; cdr3_length: 15; v_call: TRBV30; cdr3_aa: CAWSPQGTDNSPLHF; cdr3_nt: TGTGCCTGGAGCCCACAGGGGACGGATAATTCACCCCTCCACTTT
d_call: TRBD1; clone_size: -; j_call: TRBJ2-1; cdr3_length: 14; v_call: TRBV5-1; cdr3_aa: CASSPGQKYNEQFF; cdr3_nt: TGCGCCAGCAGCCCGGGACAGAAATACAATGAGCAGTTCTTC
d_call: TRBD2; clone_size: -; j_call: TRBJ2-1; cdr3_length: 17; v_call: TRBV5-4; cdr3_aa: CASSLGPSGGLGNEQFF; cdr3_nt: TGTGCCAGCAGCTTGGGGCCTAGCGGGGGCCTAGGTAATGAGCAGTTCTTC
d_call: -; clone_size: once; j_call: TRBJ1-5; cdr3_length: 13; v_call: TRBV7-3; cdr3_aa: CASSLGQNQPQHF; cdr3_nt: TGTGCCAGCAGCTTAGGACAGAATCAGCCCCAGCATTTT
d_call: TRBD2; clone_size: -; j_call: TRBJ2-1; cdr3_length: 17; v_call: TRBV3-1/TRBV3-2; cdr3_aa: CASSQGVTSGGAPWEFF; cdr3_nt: TGTGCCAGCAGCCAAGGGGTCACTAGCGGGGGGGCCCCGTGGGAGTTCTTC
d_call: -; clone_size: -; j_call: TRBJ2-3; cdr3_length: 12; v_call: TRBV2; cdr3_aa: CASSVRTRTQYF; cdr3_nt: TGTGCCAGCAGTGTGAGGACACGTACGCAGTATTTT
d_call: TRBD1; clone_size: -; j_call: TRBJ2-5; cdr3_length: 13; v_call: TRBV6-2/TRBV6-3; cdr3_aa: CASSSGTEETQYF; cdr3_nt: TGTGCCAGCAGTTCCGGGACAGAAGAGACCCAGTACTTC
d_call: TRBD1; clone_size: -; j_call: TRBJ2-7; cdr3_length: 15; v_call: TRBV6-5; cdr3_aa: CASRQTGAQTYEQYF; cdr3_nt: TGTGCCAGCAGACAGACAGGGGCCCAAACCTACGAGCAGTACTTC
d_call: -; clone_size: -; j_call: TRBJ2-2; cdr3_length: 12; v_call: TRBV2; cdr3_aa: CASRTAPGELFF; cdr3_nt: TGTGCCAGCAGGACAGCTCCCGGGGAGCTGTTTTTT
d_call: -; clone_size: -; j_call: TRBJ1-1; cdr3_length: 11; v_call: TRBV20-1; cdr3_aa: CSASLLTEAFF; cdr3_nt: TGCAGTGCTAGTTTACTAACTGAAGCTTTCTTT
d_call: -; clone_size: -; j_call: TRBJ1-1; cdr3_length: 13; v_call: TRBV7-9; cdr3_aa: CASSPPGTTEAFF; cdr3_nt: TGTGCCAGCAGCCCCCCTGGGACAACTGAAGCTTTCTTT
d_call: -; clone_size: -; j_call: TRBJ1-1; cdr3_length: 14; v_call: TRBV6-5; cdr3_aa: CASSNGQLNTEAFF; cdr3_nt: TGTGCCAGCAGTAACGGACAGTTAAACACTGAAGCTTTCTTT
d_call: TRBD1; clone_size: -; j_call: TRBJ1-3; cdr3_length: 14; v_call: TRBV6-5; cdr3_aa: CASSRQGSRNTIYF; cdr3_nt: TGTGCCAGCAGTAGACAGGGATCTAGAAACACCATATATTTT
d_call: -; clone_size: -; j_call: TRBJ1-2; cdr3_length: 15; v_call: TRBV5-1; cdr3_aa: CASSLEGLARYGYTF; cdr3_nt: TGCGCCAGCAGCTTGGAGGGACTAGCTAGATATGGCTACACCTTC
d_call: -; clone_size: -; j_call: TRBJ1-5; cdr3_length: 16; v_call: TRBV6-5; cdr3_aa: CASSYSGYPSNQPQHF; cdr3_nt: TGTGCCAGCAGTTACTCCGGGTACCCAAGCAATCAGCCCCAGCATTTT
d_call: TRBD2; clone_size: -; j_call: TRBJ2-4; cdr3_length: 18; v_call: TRBV12-5; cdr3_aa: CASGLVPSGGVTKNIQYF; cdr3_nt: TGTGCTAGTGGTTTGGTACCCAGCGGGGGGGTTACCAAAAACATTCAGTACTTC
d_call: TRBD2; clone_size: few; j_call: TRBJ2-7; cdr3_length: 17; v_call: TRBV7-9; cdr3_aa: CASSLAGLADASYEQYF; cdr3_nt: TGTGCCAGCAGCTTAGCGGGGCTAGCGGATGCCTCCTACGAGCAGTACTTC
d_call: -; clone_size: -; j_call: TRBJ2-1; cdr3_length: 13; v_call: TRBV18; cdr3_aa: CASSPGRYNEQFF; cdr3_nt: TGTGCCAGCTCACCCGGTCGCTACAATGAGCAGTTCTTC
d_call: TRBD2; clone_size: -; j_call: TRBJ2-3; cdr3_length: 15; v_call: TRBV19; cdr3_aa: CASTLSGGLGDTQYF; cdr3_nt: TGTGCCAGTACCCTCTCGGGGGGGCTTGGAGATACGCAGTATTTT
d_call: -; clone_size: -; j_call: TRBJ1-5; cdr3_length: 12; v_call: TRBV30; cdr3_aa: CAWSASGGPQHF; cdr3_nt: TGTGCCTGGAGCGCCAGTGGAGGGCCCCAGCATTTT
d_call: TRBD1; clone_size: -; j_call: TRBJ2-1; cdr3_length: 17; v_call: TRBV6-4; cdr3_aa: CASSDSKDGTAYNEQFF; cdr3_nt: TGTGCCAGCAGTGACTCGAAGGATGGGACAGCCTACAATGAGCAGTTCTTC
d_call: -; clone_size: once; j_call: TRBJ1-3; cdr3_length: 15; v_call: TRBV7-9; cdr3_aa: CASSPTTGPGNTIYF; cdr3_nt: TGTGCCAGCAGCCCTACGACAGGTCCTGGAAACACCATATATTTT
d_call: -; clone_size: -; j_call: TRBJ2-3; cdr3_length: 12; v_call: TRBV6-5; cdr3_aa: CASSREADTQYF; cdr3_nt: TGTGCCAGCAGCCGAGAAGCAGATACGCAGTATTTT
d_call: TRBD1; clone_size: -; j_call: TRBJ2-4; cdr3_length: 16; v_call: TRBV11-3; cdr3_aa: CASSPGQGMAKNIQYF; cdr3_nt: TGTGCCAGCAGCCCTGGACAGGGGATGGCCAAAAACATTCAGTACTTC